Listed below are T cell receptor beta chains from one sample, sequenced in a study of technical replicates of blood from four donors. Profiled with immunoSEQ multiplex PCR; TCRdb holds only in-frame clones, not every one. The sample has 75,000 to 90,000 clones; 85% to 95% are singletons. The sequenced material came from T cells isolated from PBMCs. These receptors were taken from a human donor in good health. Both conserved end residues are part of each CDR3. Fields, in order: clone size, J gene, D gene, V gene, CDR3 DNA, CDR3 protein. The D gene is left open where the match is weak. Expanded clones are given a class, and other clones once, few, many or no size at all.

>-|TRBJ2-7|TRBD2|TRBV5-1
TGCGCCAGCAGCTTGGACGCGACTAGCCCTCCCTACGAGCAGTACTTC
CASSLDATSPPYEQYF
>-|TRBJ1-1|-|TRBV7-8
TGTGCCAGCAGCTTAAGGCGGGCAGACACTGAAGCTTTCTTT
CASSLRRADTEAFF
>-|TRBJ2-7|TRBD2|TRBV5-1
TGCGCCAGCAGCTGGGGACTAGCAACCACCGAGCAGTACTTC
CASSWGLATTEQYF
>-|TRBJ1-2|-|TRBV4-1
TGCGCCAGCAGCCAAGCCCCGGGGAACTATGGCTACACCTTC
CASSQAPGNYGYTF
>-|TRBJ2-7|TRBD2|TRBV5-6
TGTGCCAGCAGCTTCCCTAGCGGGGATTTTAGCTCCTACGAGCAGTACTTC
CASSFPSGDFSSYEQYF
>-|TRBJ2-2|-|TRBV7-3
TGTGCCAGCCGGGCTGCGGGCATCCCGAACACCGGGGAGCTGTTTTTT
CASRAAGIPNTGELFF
>-|TRBJ2-7|TRBD2|TRBV19
TGTGCCAGTAGTCGGACTAGCCGGACCTACGAGCAGTACTTC
CASSRTSRTYEQYF
>-|TRBJ1-2|TRBD1|TRBV2
TGTGCCAGCAGTGAGACAGGGGCGACTAACTATGGCTACACCTTC
CASSETGATNYGYTF
>-|TRBJ2-5|TRBD1|TRBV7-9
TGTGCCAGCAGCTCGACAGGGCGCGAGACCCAGTACTTC
CASSSTGRETQYF
>-|TRBJ2-3|-|TRBV6-1
TGTGCCAGCAGGGAACACCCAGCAGGGGATACGCAGTATTTT
CASREHPAGDTQYF
>-|TRBJ1-4|TRBD1|TRBV28
TGTGCCAGCAGTTTACATCAGACAGGGCGAGAAAAACTGTTTTTT
CASSLHQTGREKLFF
>-|TRBJ2-3|-|TRBV29-1
TGCAGCGTTGAAGGCGTGGTGGACTGGGGAGGCACAGATACGCAGTATTTT
CSVEGVVDWGGTDTQYF
>-|TRBJ2-1|-|TRBV7-9
TGTGCCAGCAGCTTAGTAGTTGACCTCGGGGACTACAATGAGCAGTTCTTC
CASSLVVDLGDYNEQFF
>-|TRBJ2-2|-|TRBV27
TGTGCCAGCAGTTTTGCCCCGAGCGATGGAACCGGGGAGCTGTTTTTT
CASSFAPSDGTGELFF
>-|TRBJ2-3|-|TRBV5-1
TGCGCCAGCAGCTTGGAGCGTGCTAAGGATACGCAGTATTTT
CASSLERAKDTQYF
>-|TRBJ2-5|-|TRBV7-2
TGTGCCAGCAGCTCCCTGGGGGCTATAACCGAGACCCAGTACTTC
CASSSLGAITETQYF
>-|TRBJ2-7|TRBD1|TRBV6-5
TGTGCCAGCAGACGCAGGGACAGGGGTACCTACGAGCAGTACTTC
CASRRRDRGTYEQYF
>-|TRBJ1-2|TRBD1|TRBV5-1
TGCGCCAGCAGCTTGGCCTTCTCGGGACAGGCCTCCTATGGCTACACCTTC
CASSLAFSGQASYGYTF
>-|TRBJ1-1|TRBD1|TRBV10-3
TGTGCCATCAGTGAGTCTCGTGACAGGGGGGCTTTCTTT
CAISESRDRGAFF
>-|TRBJ2-7|-|TRBV19
TGTGCCAGTAGTATGGAGTACAGGGTGATCTACGAGCAGTACTTC
CASSMEYRVIYEQYF
>-|TRBJ2-7|-|TRBV6-1
TGTGCCAGCAGGAGGTCAAAGATGTCCTACGAGCAGTACTTC
CASRRSKMSYEQYF
>-|TRBJ2-1|-|TRBV5-1
TGCGCCAGCAGCAATGGCAGGCCCTACAATGAGCAGTTCTTC
CASSNGRPYNEQFF
>-|TRBJ2-1|-|TRBV6-5
TGTGCCAGCAGTTACTCGCAGGGATGGGAGCAGTTCTTC
CASSYSQGWEQFF
>-|TRBJ2-7|-|TRBV6-6
TGTGCCAGCAGTTACTCGGCAGGCGTCTACGAGCAGTACTTC
CASSYSAGVYEQYF
>-|TRBJ2-3|TRBD2|TRBV7-3
TGTGCCAGCAGCTTACTAGCGGGGGACCTGGATACGCAGTATTTT
CASSLLAGDLDTQYF
>-|TRBJ1-1|-|TRBV5-4
TGTGCCAGCAGCCCGGTTCGGGGGGATGAAGCTTTCTTT
CASSPVRGDEAFF
>-|TRBJ1-1|-|TRBV5-4
TGTGCCAGCAGCACTACAGGGAACACTGAAGCTTTCTTT
CASSTTGNTEAFF
>-|TRBJ1-3|-|TRBV18
TGTGCCAGCTCACCATCGCCACAGACGGTCGGAAACACCATATATTTT
CASSPSPQTVGNTIYF
>once|TRBJ1-1|-|TRBV18
TGTGCCAGCTCACCTATAACAACCGGAGTGAACACTGAAGCTTTCTTT
CASSPITTGVNTEAFF
>-|TRBJ1-1|TRBD1|TRBV5-1
TGCGCCAGCAGCTTGCCGTCAACAGGGGCGGGGACTGAAGCTTTCTTT
CASSLPSTGAGTEAFF
>once|TRBJ1-1|-|TRBV30
TGTGCCTGGAGGCATCCCGGGTCAGTCACTGAAGCTTTCTTT
CAWRHPGSVTEAFF
>-|TRBJ2-3|-|TRBV5-6
TGTGCCAGCAGCTTGGCTGATACGCAGTATTTT
CASSLADTQYF